A single sample gave rise to the 13 T cell receptor gamma chains below, sequenced in a study of intestinal T cells in coeliac disease. For each case, the template was genomic DNA from ten roughly 4.5-µm formalin-fixed paraffin-embedded scrolls. The TRG library came from approximately 0.2 ug of biopsy DNA amplified with LymphoTrack primers. TCRdb re-called the multiplex PCR reads with CATT. The repertoire holds some 630 gamma-chain clones, about 56% seen once, with roughly 22% in the top ten. What was sequenced was a duodenal biopsy. Receptors originate from a human donor who served as a control with a normal duodenal biopsy, not a healthy volunteer.

The rearrangement links TRGV2 to TRGJP1. V was pared by 6 bases and J by 0 bases, with 4 bases of the junction left unmatched. CDR1 is EGSNGY and CDR2 is YDSYNSKV in the germline V gene. The CDR3 has 14 residues. The CDR3 spells CATWSHTTGWFKIF. The CDR3 DNA follows: TGTGCCACCTGGTCGCATACCACTGGTTGGTTCAAGATATTT.

The gene calls are TRGV2 and TRGJ1 or TRGJ2. The CDR3 is 13 residues long. Germline CDR1 reads EGSNGY; CDR2 reads YDSYNSKV. CDR3 residues: CAPGTGVNYKKLF. The CDR3 DNA reads TGTGCACCTGGGACGGGCGTTAATTATAAGAAACTCTTT.

The chain recombines TRGV10 with TRGJ1 or TRGJ2. TRGV10 is marked as an open reading frame, function uncertain. This CDR3 is 15 amino acids long. V was clipped by 8 bases and J by 2 bases; unmatched bases: 13. CDR3 in amino acids: CAAWDYSPDYYKKLF. CDR3 DNA: TGTGCTGCGTGGGATTATTCCCCAGATTATTATAAGAAACTCTTT.

CDR3 bases: TGTGCCACCTGGGATAGTCGAGGCGATTATAAGAAACTCTTT. It codes for CATWDSRGDYKKLF. The chain is built from TRGV4 and TRGJ1 or TRGJ2. CDR3 length equals 14 residues. Unmatched junction bases numbered 10, after V lost 3 bases and J lost 5 bases. The germline V gene has CDR1 EGSTGY and CDR2 YDSYTSSV.

By share of the sample, this clone is hyperexpanded. The chain recombines TRGV10 with TRGJ1 or TRGJ2. TRGV10 qualifies as an ORF whose function is uncertain. Trimming cost V 8 bases and J 0 bases; bases outside gene matches: 11. CDR3 size: 15 residues. In nucleotides, the CDR3 is TGTGCTGCGTGGGATTATCGTCAGAATTATTATAAGAAACTCTTT. Translating it yields CAAWDYRQNYYKKLF.

This clone occurred a few times. The CDR3 region has the DNA TGTGCACCTGGGAATAATTATTATAAGAAACTCTTT. This translates into CAPGNNYYKKLF. V usage is TRGV8 and J usage is TRGJ1 or TRGJ2. The CDR3 is made up of 12 amino acids. Germline CDR1 reads VENAVY; CDR2 reads YDSYNSRV.

The CDR3 DNA sequence: TGTGCCACCTGGGACGGGCTAGGAGTTATAAAGAAACTCTTT. Translated, it gives CATWDGLGVIKKLF. V and J are TRGV2 and TRGJ1 or TRGJ2. The length of the CDR3 is 14 residues. V was clipped by 0 bases and J by 10 bases; unmatched bases: 12. Per germline, CDR1 EGSNGY and CDR2 YDSYNSKV.

This clone occurred a few times. A far larger clone lies a single base away; this is likely a read error. Other DNA sequences from this sample encode an identical CDR3 as well. The V gene is TRGV8, the J gene TRGJP1. Germline V gives CDR1 VENAVY, CDR2 YDSYNSRV. This CDR3 spans 15 amino acids. V trimming: 4 bases; J trimming: 0 bases; junction bases outside the gene matches: 5. CDR3 in amino acids: CATWDTYTTGWFKIF. The CDR3 DNA follows: TGTGCCACCTGGGACACTTATACCACTGGTTGGTTCAAGATATTT.

The chain carries TRGV2 and TRGJP2. The CDR3 covers 15 residues. With 5 bases clipped from V and 5 bases from J, the junction kept 11 bases outside the gene matches. Per the germline V gene, CDR1 is EGSNGY and CDR2 is YDSYNSKV. This CDR3 is CATWGRAGSDWIKTF. DNA of the CDR3: TGTGCCACCTGGGGACGGGCCGGAAGTGATTGGATCAAGACGTTT.

Sample share makes this clone hyperexpanded. This rearrangement joins TRGV8 to TRGJ1 or TRGJ2. Trimming removed 3 bases from V and 11 bases from J; junction bases left unmatched: 4. The CDR3 consists of 10 residues. Germline V gene lookup returns CDR1 VENAVY and CDR2 YDSYNSRV. CDR3 bases: TGTGCCACCTGGGATGTTGAGAAACTCTTT. It encodes CATWDVEKLF.

This clone is classed as hyperexpanded. The chain has TRGV2 and TRGJ1 or TRGJ2. Germline values: CDR1 EGSNGY, CDR2 YDSYNSKV. The CDR3 has 11 residues. Trimming removed 4 bases from V and 12 bases from J; junction bases left unmatched: 9. The CDR3 loop reads CATWDPGGKLF. CDR3 DNA sequence: TGTGCCACCTGGGATCCCGGAGGGAAACTCTTT.

The chain has TRGV8 and TRGJP2. The CDR3 totals 16 residues. Germline V gives CDR1 VENAVY, CDR2 YDSYNSRV. With V trimmed by 5 bases and J by 14 bases, 23 bases remained unmatched. The CDR3 DNA sequence: TGTGCCACCTGGGTACCTATAGTGAGTGTAGTTGGAATCAAGACGTTT. Its translation: CATWVPIVSVVGIKTF.

The CDR3 region is CAHLGRVTFTGWFKIF. The CDR3, as DNA: TGTGCCCACCTGGGACGGGTCACATTCACTGGTTGGTTCAAGATATTT. The chain is built from TRGV2 and TRGJP1. This CDR3 region has 16 residues. Unmatched junction bases numbered 20, after V lost 12 bases and J lost 4 bases. The V gene's germline CDR1 is EGSNGY and CDR2 YDSYNSKV.